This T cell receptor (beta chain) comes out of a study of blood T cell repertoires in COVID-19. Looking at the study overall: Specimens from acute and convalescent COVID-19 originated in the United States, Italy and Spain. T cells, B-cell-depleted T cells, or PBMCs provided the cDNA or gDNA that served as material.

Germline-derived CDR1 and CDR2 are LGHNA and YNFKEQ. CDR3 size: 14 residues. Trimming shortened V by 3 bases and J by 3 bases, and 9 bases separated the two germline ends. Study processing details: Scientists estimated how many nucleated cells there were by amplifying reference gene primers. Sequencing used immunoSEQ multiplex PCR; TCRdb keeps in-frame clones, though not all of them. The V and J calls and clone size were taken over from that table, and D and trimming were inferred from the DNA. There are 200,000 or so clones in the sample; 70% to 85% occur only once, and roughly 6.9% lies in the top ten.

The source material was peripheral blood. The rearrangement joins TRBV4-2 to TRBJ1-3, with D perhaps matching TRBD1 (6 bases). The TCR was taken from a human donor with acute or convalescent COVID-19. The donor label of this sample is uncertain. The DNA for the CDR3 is TGTGCCAGCAGCCAGCGGACAGTTGGAAACACCATATATTTT. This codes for CASSQRTVGNTIYF.